This is a list of T cell receptor beta chains from one sample in a study of regulatory and conventional T cells in RAG deficiency. Here immunoSEQ multiplex PCR was the method, and the copy in TCRdb shows in-frame clones only, minus some. The data show about 30,000 clones, 76% seen once. This sample was also put to use in a study of regulatory T cells.

Sample: CD4+ effector T cells sorted from blood. The receptor set was obtained from a human donor in good health. Each CDR3 is given with its conserved first and last residue. The D gene is left open where the match is weak. Clone size is given for some rows only: seen once, a few or many times, or a class if the clone is expanded.

CDR3 DNA: TGTGCCAGCAGTATCGGGACTCAGGGCCATACGCAGTATTTT; CDR3 protein: CASSIGTQGHTQYF; J gene: TRBJ2-3; D gene: NA; clone size: once; V gene: TRBV2
CDR3 DNA: TGTGCCAGCAGCCCTGAAGGACAGGGCAATTCACCCCTCCACTTT; CDR3 protein: CASSPEGQGNSPLHF; J gene: TRBJ1-6; D gene: TRBD1; clone size: NA; V gene: TRBV7-6
CDR3 DNA: TGTGCCACCAGCAGAAACTCACCTGCAACTAATGAAAAACTGTTTTTT; CDR3 protein: CATSRNSPATNEKLFF; J gene: TRBJ1-4; D gene: NA; clone size: NA; V gene: TRBV15
CDR3 DNA: TGTGCCAGCAGCAAGCCAGGCATCAACCGCTCCTACGAGCAGTACTTC; CDR3 protein: CASSKPGINRSYEQYF; J gene: TRBJ2-7; D gene: NA; clone size: NA; V gene: TRBV21-1
CDR3 DNA: TGTGCCAGCAGTTTTGGAGCAGGGCACTATGGCTACACCTTC; CDR3 protein: CASSFGAGHYGYTF; J gene: TRBJ1-2; D gene: NA; clone size: NA; V gene: TRBV28
CDR3 DNA: TGCGCCAGCAGCCGCCCGGGTGGATCCTACAATGAGCAGTTCTTC; CDR3 protein: CASSRPGGSYNEQFF; J gene: TRBJ2-1; D gene: NA; clone size: NA; V gene: TRBV4-1
CDR3 DNA: TGCGCCAGCATGTCGGGACGGAAGACCTACAATGAGCAGTTCTTC; CDR3 protein: CASMSGRKTYNEQFF; J gene: TRBJ2-1; D gene: NA; clone size: NA; V gene: TRBV5-1
CDR3 DNA: TGTGCCAGCAGCTTGGCGCAGGCCTACGAGCAGTACTTC; CDR3 protein: CASSLAQAYEQYF; J gene: TRBJ2-7; D gene: NA; clone size: NA; V gene: TRBV5-4
CDR3 DNA: TGTGCCAGCAGCTTAGATGTTCGGGGTCCCCTCCACTTT; CDR3 protein: CASSLDVRGPLHF; J gene: TRBJ1-6; D gene: NA; clone size: NA; V gene: TRBV11-2
CDR3 DNA: TGCGCCAGCAGCTTAAGCTCCTACGAGCAGTACTTC; CDR3 protein: CASSLSSYEQYF; J gene: TRBJ2-7; D gene: NA; clone size: few; V gene: TRBV5-1
CDR3 DNA: TGTGCCATCAGTGTCGGCGCCAGTCAGACCTACGAGCAGTACTTC; CDR3 protein: CAISVGASQTYEQYF; J gene: TRBJ2-7; D gene: NA; clone size: NA; V gene: TRBV10-3
CDR3 DNA: TGTGCCTGGAGTAGCGTCATGGGGCCCGGACGGGAGACCCAGTACTTC; CDR3 protein: CAWSSVMGPGRETQYF; J gene: TRBJ2-5; D gene: NA; clone size: NA; V gene: TRBV30
CDR3 DNA: TGTGCCAGCTGGCAGACAGACAGGCAGTACTTC; CDR3 protein: CASWQTDRQYF; J gene: TRBJ2-7; D gene: NA; clone size: NA; V gene: TRBV6-5
CDR3 DNA: TGTGCCAGCAGTGGCATCGCTGGGAACACTGAAGCTTTCTTT; CDR3 protein: CASSGIAGNTEAFF; J gene: TRBJ1-1; D gene: NA; clone size: NA; V gene: TRBV6-5
CDR3 DNA: TGTGCCAGCAGCTTAACTTATGAACCGAACTATGGCTACACCTTC; CDR3 protein: CASSLTYEPNYGYTF; J gene: TRBJ1-2; D gene: NA; clone size: NA; V gene: TRBV7-3
CDR3 DNA: TGTGCCAGCAGTGAGGTCAGGGGACTAACTGAAGCTTTCTTT; CDR3 protein: CASSEVRGLTEAFF; J gene: TRBJ1-1; D gene: NA; clone size: few; V gene: TRBV2
CDR3 DNA: TGTGCCAGCAGTCCTCCTTCAGTCTCTGGAAACACCATATATTTT; CDR3 protein: CASSPPSVSGNTIYF; J gene: TRBJ1-3; D gene: NA; clone size: once; V gene: TRBV28
CDR3 DNA: TGTGCCAGTAGTATTTTGGGGGAGGTCCGGCGAGTTCCCCAGTATTTT; CDR3 protein: CASSILGEVRRVPQYF; J gene: TRBJ2-3; D gene: NA; clone size: NA; V gene: TRBV19